This is a list of T cell receptor beta chains from one sample in a study of blood T cell repertoires in COVID-19. This table comes from immunoSEQ multiplex PCR, and its TCRdb copy is limited to in-frame clones, with some not included. The sample consists of approximately 150,000 clones, more than 75% of them appearing once. Sequenced: peripheral blood. The source is a woman in her 50s with active or convalescent COVID-19. Each CDR3 is given with its conserved first and last residue. Fields, in order: J gene, V gene, CDR3 length, CDR3 protein.

>TRBJ2-3|TRBV5-4|16
CASGQVGAGGGDTQYF
>TRBJ2-3|TRBV27|16
CASSLYGTGGADTQYF
>TRBJ1-1|TRBV19|15
CASRSAASMNTEAFF
>TRBJ2-5|TRBV5-1|13
CASSPGGGETQYF
>TRBJ1-5|TRBV30|14
CAWSEGRGSQPQHF
>TRBJ2-1|TRBV6-2/TRBV6-3|13
CASSGLPTNEQFF
>TRBJ1-5|TRBV6-6|12
CASGQGNQPQHF
>TRBJ2-7|TRBV27|14
CASSYPDRVHEQYF
>TRBJ2-5|TRBV7-8|15
CASSFLDSSQETQYF
>TRBJ2-1|TRBV6-5|12
CASSRVGHEQFF
>TRBJ1-5|TRBV29-1|13
CSVGGQGDQPQHF
>TRBJ1-2|TRBV6-5|12
CASTHAGGGYTF
>TRBJ1-1|TRBV2|16
CASRPSKGRMNTEAFF
>TRBJ1-1|TRBV5-1|16
CASSLAGQGGNTEAFF
>TRBJ2-2|TRBV4-3|17
CASSQVSYSANTGELFF
>TRBJ1-1|TRBV6-5|16
CASSNFIQGGNTEAFF
>TRBJ2-4|TRBV12-3/TRBV12-4|13
CASSLRRGQIQYF
>TRBJ1-2|TRBV18|15
CASSPVGGPPSGYTF
>TRBJ2-1|TRBV7-2|15
CASSLQQAYYNEQFF
>TRBJ2-6|TRBV5-6|17
CASSLVWRGSGANVLTF
>TRBJ1-5|TRBV30|14
CAWSGGGVNQPQHF
>TRBJ1-2|TRBV25-1|17
CASSEEGTEGALYGYTF
>TRBJ1-3|TRBV7-2|15
CASSAQQGTGNTIYF
>TRBJ2-2|TRBV24-1|18
CATSDLSSLSGVTGELFF
>TRBJ2-6|TRBV24-1|15
CATSEGGSGANVLTF
>TRBJ2-2|TRBV19|14
CASSGTGDTGELFF
>TRBJ2-7|TRBV2|16
CASSEVFRDRVGEQYF
>TRBJ2-1|TRBV6-5|15
CASRPGRAGYNEQFF
>TRBJ2-1|TRBV13|15
CASSFRTSEINEQFF
>TRBJ2-3|TRBV2|13
CASRGGLSDTQYF
>TRBJ2-1|TRBV2|14
CASIPGTVSNEQFF
>TRBJ2-7|TRBV7-2|14
CASSRNTGGGEQYF
>TRBJ1-5|TRBV19|14
CASSPDRGNQPQHF
>TRBJ2-5|TRBV7-3|14
CASSLNPGGETQYF
>TRBJ1-1|TRBV18|13
CASSTEMNTEAFF
>TRBJ2-7|TRBV14|15
CASSPPGTGDPEQYF
>TRBJ2-2|TRBV19|16
CASRGGGSTYTGELFF
>TRBJ2-7|TRBV6-5|14
CASSYSDRGYEQYF